These 20 T cell receptor beta chains originate from one sample sequenced in a study of cytomegalovirus exposure and HLA in healthy donors. Primers: 60 Vbeta forward and 13 Jbeta reverse. TCRdb's copy holds only in-frame clones and misses some; the assay was immunoSEQ multiplex PCR. This table has fewer than 120,000 clones, about three quarters appearing once. The sample was PBMCs. These receptors all stem from a woman aged 25 to 45 in good health and CMV-seronegative.

The chain carries TRBV2 and TRBJ2-7; D possibly corresponds to TRBD1 (5 bases). V dropped 0 bases and J dropped 4 bases, with 16 bases sitting between them. CDR3 length: 16 amino acids. CDR1 is SNHLY, CDR2 FYNNEI, per germline. The DNA of the CDR3 is TGTGCCAGCAGTGAAGCAGGGGCAGGCCACCGGTACGAGCAGTACTTC. Its translation: CASSEAGAGHRYEQYF.

The chain employs TRBV6-5 and TRBJ2-5, with 7 nucleotides matching TRBD1. The CDR3 sequence is 15 residues long. Germline loops: CDR1 MNHEY, CDR2 SVGAGI. Trimming at V came to 6 bases and at J to 1 base, leaving 8 bases not matched to a gene. CDR3 nucleotides: TGTGCCAGCAGAAACCAACAGGGGTTCCAAGAGACCCAGTACTTC. Translation: CASRNQQGFQETQYF.

V gene TRBV9 combines with J gene TRBJ2-7; the D gene is possibly TRBD2 (6 bases). Germline V gene sequence: CDR1 SGDLS, CDR2 YYNGEE. The V end lost 3 bases, the J end lost 7 bases, and 17 bases lay between the germline ends. The length of the CDR3 is 14 residues. CDR3 in amino acids: CASSARDSVREQYF. Here the CDR3 DNA reads TGTGCCAGCAGCGCCCGGGACTCGGTCAGAGAGCAGTACTTC.

The rearrangement joins TRBV6-5 to TRBJ2-7; the match to TRBD1 covers 7 bases. CDR1 is MNHEY and CDR2 is SVGAGI in the germline V gene. The CDR3 runs to 15 residues. Trimming cost V 2 bases and J 2 bases; bases outside gene matches: 6. The CDR3 bases are TGTGCCAGCAGTTACACACCGGGACAGACCTACGAGCAGTACTTC. It is translated as CASSYTPGQTYEQYF.

This clone was counted between two and nine times. This sequence joins TRBV28 and TRBJ2-1; TRBD2 matches at 8 bases. The CDR3 covers 15 residues. Per the germline V gene, CDR1 is MDHEN and CDR2 is SYDVKM. Trimming at V came to 3 bases and at J to 5 bases, leaving 6 bases not matched to a gene. CDR3 region: CASSLEGLVNNEQFF. CDR3 nucleotide sequence: TGTGCCAGCAGTTTGGAGGGACTAGTGAACAATGAGCAGTTCTTC. Full variable domain (missing parts from reference TRBV28 and TRBJ2-1): DVKVTQSSRYLVKRTGEKVFLECVQDMDHENMFWYRQDPGLGLRLIYFSYDVKMKEKGDIPEGYSVSREKKERFSLILESASTNQTSMYLCASSLEGLVNNEQFFGPGTRLTVL.

This clone was seen a single time. CDR3: CASSPEAGSYNEQFF. In nucleotides, the CDR3 is TGTGCCAGCAGCCCAGAGGCGGGATCTTACAATGAGCAGTTCTTC. This rearrangement joins TRBV7-9 to TRBJ2-1; a possible D gene is TRBD2 (6 bases). The CDR3 loop spans 15 amino acids. Germline-derived CDR1 and CDR2 are SEHNR and FQNEAQ (reference sequence). Trimming pared 5 bases from V and 4 bases from J, leaving 15 bases between.

This clone was recorded once. The rearrangement joins TRBV18 to TRBJ2-1; no reliable D call. This CDR3 spans 16 amino acids. The germline V gene has CDR1 KGHSH and CDR2 LQKENI. Trimming took 2 bases from V and 0 from J, leaving 11 bases between them. CDR3 region: CASSPVQTVSYNEQFF. In DNA form, the CDR3 reads TGTGCCAGCTCACCAGTGCAGACTGTCTCCTACAATGAGCAGTTCTTC.

Concerning this clone itself: A read error may produce the germline difference seen at one junction end. The chain carries TRBV7-7 and TRBJ2-1; 9 bases match TRBD2. The CDR3 consists of 14 residues. The germline gives CDR1 SSHAT, CDR2 FNYEAQ (reference sequence). CDR3 in amino acids: CASSLGLARNEQFF. The CDR3, as DNA: TGTGCTAGCAGCCTGGGACTAGCTCGCAATGAGCAGTTCTTC.

This CDR3 reads CASSHPPGGGGYGYTF. The CDR3 region has the DNA TGTGCCAGCAGCCACCCCCCAGGGGGCGGTGGCTATGGCTACACCTTC. This chain joins TRBV5-8 and TRBJ1-2; TRBD1 matches 8 bases. Germline lookup yields CDR1 SGHTS and CDR2 YDEGEE. The J segment lost 4 bases and the V segment lost 4 bases, leaving 12 bases of the junction unmatched. CDR3 size: 16 residues.

CDR3 coding DNA: TGTGCCAGCGCAATGGGGACTAGCACAGATACGCAGTATTTT. Its protein is CASAMGTSTDTQYF. The gene calls are TRBV7-9 and TRBJ2-3; the D gene is possibly TRBD2 (6 bases). The CDR3 length is 14 residues. Trimming stripped 8 bases from V and 0 bases from J, with 12 bases between. Per germline, CDR1 SEHNR and CDR2 FQNEAQ (reference sequence). The variable domain in full, with the rest retrieved from reference TRBV7-9 and TRBJ2-3, is DTGVSQNPRHKITKRGQNVTFRCDPISEHNRLYWYRQTLGQGPEFLTYFQNEAQLEKSRLLSDRFSAERPKGSFSTLEIQRTEQGDSAMYLCASAMGTSTDTQYFGPGTRLTVL.

The V call is TRBV7-9, the J call TRBJ2-7; 7 bases match TRBD1. CDR3 size: 14 residues. The germline V gene has CDR1 SEHNR and CDR2 FQNEAQ (reference sequence). V shed 6 bases, J shed 6 bases, and the junction held 11 bases outside the gene matches. The CDR3 here is CASRMTGNMGEQYF. CDR3 coding DNA: TGTGCCAGCAGAATGACAGGGAACATGGGCGAGCAGTACTTC.

The chain is built from TRBV6-1 and TRBJ2-5, with TRBD2 matching over 9 bases. J lost 4 bases, V lost 6 bases, and 9 bases had no gene match. This CDR3 comprises 15 residues. Germline CDR1 is MNHNS and CDR2 is SASEGT. As DNA, the CDR3 is TGTGCCAGCAGATATAGCGGGGGTCCCCCAGAGACCCAGTACTTC. Its protein product is CASRYSGGPPETQYF.

The sample holds a few counts of this clone. This chain joins TRBV7-2 and TRBJ2-7, with D tentatively TRBD1 (6 bases). CDR3 size: 13 residues. Germline V lookup: CDR1 SGHTA, CDR2 FQGNSA. Trimming pared 1 base from V and 8 bases from J, leaving 12 bases between. In DNA, the CDR3 is TGTGCCAGCAGCTTAGGGGCAGGGGTTCAGCAGTACTTC. Protein sequence: CASSLGAGVQQYF.

This clone was counted a single time. The genes are TRBV2 and TRBJ2-5; D might be TRBD2 (5 bases). The germline gives CDR1 SNHLY, CDR2 FYNNEI. With 4 bases removed from V and 2 bases from J, the gap between germline ends came to 17 bases. The CDR3 spans 16 residues. Written as DNA, the CDR3 is TGTGCCAGCAGTGTCCTTAAGGGAGTGGGTCAAGAGACCCAGTACTTC. Translating it yields CASSVLKGVGQETQYF.

The rearrangement uses TRBV5-8 and TRBJ1-6; D is unclear. Looked up from germline, CDR1 is SGHTS and CDR2 is YDEGEE. Trimming shortened V by 4 bases and J by 10 bases, and 21 bases separated the two germline ends. This CDR3 has 16 amino acids. The CDR3 sequence is CASSPQRGRARSPLHF. The DNA for the CDR3 is TGTGCCAGCAGCCCCCAACGGGGTCGGGCAAGGTCACCCCTCCACTTT.

This sequence joins TRBV7-3 and TRBJ2-7; 8 bases match TRBD1. Germline-derived CDR1 and CDR2 are SGHTA and FQGTGA. Trimming took 4 bases from V and 3 from J; bases not matched to a gene: 5. The CDR3 is 14 amino acids. CDR3 region: CASSSGQGNYEQYF. The CDR3 region has the DNA TGTGCCAGCAGCTCAGGACAGGGAAACTACGAGCAGTACTTC.

The gene calls are TRBV7-2 and TRBJ2-2, with D possibly being TRBD1 (7 bases). CDR1 and CDR2 (germline): SGHTA, FQGNSA. Deletions cut 5 bases from V and 8 bases from J, with 18 bases between. The CDR3 length is 15 residues. The DNA of the CDR3 is TGTGCCAGCAGCCTGACAGGGAGGAACCAAGGGGAGCTGTTTTTT. Amino acids: CASSLTGRNQGELFF.

This chain joins TRBV2 and TRBJ1-2; D call uncertain. The CDR3 totals 14 residues. From germline, CDR1 is SNHLY and CDR2 FYNNEI. The V gene lost 10 bases and the J gene lost 0 bases, with 15 bases spanning the gap. In nucleotides, the CDR3 is TGTGCCAACGCACAACACCCCTCTAACTATGGCTACACCTTC. Its protein product is CANAQHPSNYGYTF.

A remark on this clone: The sample contains more than one DNA sequence encoding this CDR3. The chain has TRBV29-1 and TRBJ1-1; possibly TRBD1 for D (5 bases). The germline V gene encodes CDR1 SQVTM and CDR2 ANQGSEA. The CDR3 has 16 amino acids. Trimming shortened V by 6 bases and J by 5 bases, and 25 bases separated the two germline ends. CDR3 DNA: TGCAGCGTGAAAAAACAACAAAAGACAGCGAATACTGAAGCTTTCTTT. Residues: CSVKKQQKTANTEAFF.

The V and J genes are TRBV2 and TRBJ2-3; D might be TRBD2 (6 bases). CDR3 length: 17 amino acids. From germline, CDR1 is SNHLY and CDR2 FYNNEI. The V end lost 4 bases, the J end lost 0 bases, and 17 bases lay between the germline ends. The CDR3 reads CASSVRGTASSTDTQYF. CDR3 coding DNA: TGTGCCAGCAGTGTGCGGGGAACCGCTTCTAGCACAGATACGCAGTATTTT.